Listed here is a single TCR beta chain. Its target is not known. Germline assignment: CDR1 SNHLY and CDR2 FYNNEI. Trimming removed 6 bases from V and 1 base from J, with 15 bases in between. The CDR3 loop spans 15 amino acids. These data belong to a study of OX40 agonist ivuxolimab in advanced cancers. Overall study: The study gave patients intravenous ivuxolimab at 0.01 to 10 mg/kg every 2 weeks. The study reported partial responses in three patients: one hepatocellular carcinoma, two cutaneous melanoma.

The study, taken as a whole, reports: Also present in some nonresponders was a low level of normalized T-cell clonal expansion. Expanded clones belonging to CD8+ T cells outnumbered, on average, those of CD4+.

The data were produced by immunoSEQ multiplex PCR, yet TCRdb's version contains in-frame clones alone and is incomplete. The sample lists 20,000 to 25,000 clones; more than 75% were seen once. The material sequenced was CD4+ or CD8+ T cells sorted from blood, taken in a trial of the OX40 agonist ivuxolimab. The TCR originated in an adult with an advanced solid tumor such as melanoma, head and neck, liver or kidney cancer. The chain recombines TRBV2 with TRBJ1-1; D might be TRBD1 (5 bases). CDR3: CASSLRAGGNTEAFF. CDR3 bases: TGTGCCAGCAGCTTGCGGGCCGGGGGGAACACTGAAGCTTTCTTT.